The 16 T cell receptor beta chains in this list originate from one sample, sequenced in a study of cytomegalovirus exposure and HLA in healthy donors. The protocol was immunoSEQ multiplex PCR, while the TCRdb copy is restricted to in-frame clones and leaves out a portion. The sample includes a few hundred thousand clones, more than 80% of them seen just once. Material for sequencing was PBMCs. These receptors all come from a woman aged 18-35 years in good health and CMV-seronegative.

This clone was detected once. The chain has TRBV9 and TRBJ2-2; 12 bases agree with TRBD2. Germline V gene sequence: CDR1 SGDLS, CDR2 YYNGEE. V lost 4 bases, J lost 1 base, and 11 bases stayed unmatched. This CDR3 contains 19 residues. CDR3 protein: CASSLLHKGLAGNTGELFF. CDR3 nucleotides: TGTGCCAGCAGCTTACTTCACAAGGGACTAGCGGGGAACACCGGGGAGCTGTTTTTT.

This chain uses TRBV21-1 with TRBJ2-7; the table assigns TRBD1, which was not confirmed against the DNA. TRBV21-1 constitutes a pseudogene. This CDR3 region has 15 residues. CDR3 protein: CAISSIFGLTYEQYF. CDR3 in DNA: TGTGCCATTTCCTCCATCTTTGGCCTTACCTACGAGCAGTACTTC.

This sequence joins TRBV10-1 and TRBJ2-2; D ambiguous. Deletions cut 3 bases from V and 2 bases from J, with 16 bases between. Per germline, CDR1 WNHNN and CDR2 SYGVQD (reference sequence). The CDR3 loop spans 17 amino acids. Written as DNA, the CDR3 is TGCGCCAGCAGTGATTCTACCGCCCTAAAAAACACCGGGGAGCTGTTTTTT. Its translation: CASSDSTALKNTGELFF.

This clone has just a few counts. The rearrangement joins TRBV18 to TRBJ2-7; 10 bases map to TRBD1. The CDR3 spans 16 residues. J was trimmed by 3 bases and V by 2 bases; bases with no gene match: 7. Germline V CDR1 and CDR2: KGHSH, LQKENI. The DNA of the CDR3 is TGTGCCAGCTCACCAGCCGGGACAGGGGTCCTCTACGAGCAGTACTTC. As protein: CASSPAGTGVLYEQYF. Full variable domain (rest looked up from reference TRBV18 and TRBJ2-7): NAGVMQNPRHLVRRRGQEARLRCSPMKGHSHVYWYRQLPEEGLKFMVYLQKENIIDESGMPKERFSAEFPKEGPSILRIQQVVRGDSAAYFCASSPAGTGVLYEQYFGPGTRLTVT.

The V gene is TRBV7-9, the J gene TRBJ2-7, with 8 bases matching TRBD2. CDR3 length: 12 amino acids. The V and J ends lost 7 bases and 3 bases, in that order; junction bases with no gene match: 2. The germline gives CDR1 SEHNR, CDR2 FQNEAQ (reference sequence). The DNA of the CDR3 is TGTGCCAGCACCGGGGGGGGCTACGAGCAGTACTTC. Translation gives CASTGGGYEQYF.

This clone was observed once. The CDR3: CASSLDEGANTGELFF. CDR3 nucleotides: TGTGCCAGCAGCTTAGATGAGGGGGCCAACACCGGGGAGCTGTTTTTT. The chain links TRBV11-2 to TRBJ2-2, with 7 positions matching TRBD1. Germline V CDR1 and CDR2: SGHAT, FQNNGV. The CDR3 is made up of 16 amino acids. With 0 bases clipped from V and 2 bases from J, the junction kept 3 bases outside the gene matches.

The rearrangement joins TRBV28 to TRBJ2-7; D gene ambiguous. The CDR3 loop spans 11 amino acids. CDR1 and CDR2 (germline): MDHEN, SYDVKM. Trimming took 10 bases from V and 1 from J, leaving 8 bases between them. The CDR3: CATEASYEQYF. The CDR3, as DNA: TGTGCCACCGAAGCGTCCTACGAGCAGTACTTC.

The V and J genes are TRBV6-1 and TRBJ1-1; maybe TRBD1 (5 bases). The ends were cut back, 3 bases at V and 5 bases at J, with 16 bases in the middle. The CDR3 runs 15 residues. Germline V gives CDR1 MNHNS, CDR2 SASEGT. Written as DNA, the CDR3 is TGTGCCAGCAGTGAGGCAGGGATGGTGGATACTGAAGCTTTCTTT. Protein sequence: CASSEAGMVDTEAFF.

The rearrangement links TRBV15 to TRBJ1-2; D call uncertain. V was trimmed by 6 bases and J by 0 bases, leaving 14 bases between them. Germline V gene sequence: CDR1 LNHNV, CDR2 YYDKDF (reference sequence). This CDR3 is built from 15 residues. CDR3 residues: CATRRRHGTNYGYTF. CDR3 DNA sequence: TGTGCCACCAGAAGGCGGCACGGAACTAACTATGGCTACACCTTC.

CDR3 amino acids: CASSHESDTQYF. CDR3 bases: TGTGCCAGCAGCCATGAGTCGGATACGCAGTATTTT. This chain connects TRBV9 to TRBJ2-3; no reliable D call. The V and J ends lost 4 bases and 6 bases respectively, with 9 bases between them. Germline V CDR1 and CDR2: SGDLS, YYNGEE. CDR3 length equals 12 residues.

The chain's CDR3 is CASSLARTSNEQFF. For the CDR3, the DNA is TGCGCCAGCAGCTTGGCCCGGACTAGCAATGAGCAGTTCTTC. The chain is built from TRBV5-1 and TRBJ2-1, with 7 bases matching TRBD2. Trimming took 0 bases from V and 6 from J; bases not matched to a gene: 3. CDR3 size: 14 residues. Germline CDR1 is SGHRS and CDR2 is YFSETQ.

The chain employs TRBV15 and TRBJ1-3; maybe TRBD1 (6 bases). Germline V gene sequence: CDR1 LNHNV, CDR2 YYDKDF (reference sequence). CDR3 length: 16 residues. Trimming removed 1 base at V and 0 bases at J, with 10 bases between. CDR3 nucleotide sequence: TGTGCCACCAGCAGAGGTACAGGGAACTCTGGAAACACCATATATTTT. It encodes CATSRGTGNSGNTIYF.

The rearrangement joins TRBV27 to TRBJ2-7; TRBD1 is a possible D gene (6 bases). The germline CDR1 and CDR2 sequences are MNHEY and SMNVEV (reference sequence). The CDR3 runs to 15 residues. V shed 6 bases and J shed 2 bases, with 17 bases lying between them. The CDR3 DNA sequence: TGTGCCAGCAGCCCATCCTGGAAGGGGGCCTACGAGCAGTACTTC. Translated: CASSPSWKGAYEQYF.

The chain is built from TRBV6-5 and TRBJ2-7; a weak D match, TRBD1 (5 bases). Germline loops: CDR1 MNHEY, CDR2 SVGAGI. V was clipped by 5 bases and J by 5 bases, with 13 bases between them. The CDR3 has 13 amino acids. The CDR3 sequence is CASSDLGRDEQYF. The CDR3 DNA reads TGTGCCAGCAGTGACCTGGGCAGGGACGAGCAGTACTTC.

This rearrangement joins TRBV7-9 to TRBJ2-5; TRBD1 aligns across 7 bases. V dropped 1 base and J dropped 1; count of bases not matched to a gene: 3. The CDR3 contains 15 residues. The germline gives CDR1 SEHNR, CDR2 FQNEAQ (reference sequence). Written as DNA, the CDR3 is TGTGCCAGCAGCTTAGGGACAGGTCCCCAAGAGACCCAGTACTTC. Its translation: CASSLGTGPQETQYF. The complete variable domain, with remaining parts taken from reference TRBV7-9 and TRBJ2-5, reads DTGVSQNPRHKITKRGQNVTFRCDPISEHNRLYWYRQTLGQGPEFLTYFQNEAQLEKSRLLSDRFSAERPKGSFSTLEIQRTEQGDSAMYLCASSLGTGPQETQYFGPGTRLLVL.

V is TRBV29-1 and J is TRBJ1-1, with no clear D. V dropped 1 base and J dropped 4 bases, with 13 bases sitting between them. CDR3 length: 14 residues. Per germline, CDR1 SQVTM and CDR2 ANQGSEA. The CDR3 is CSVEVEMHPTEAFF. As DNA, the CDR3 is TGCAGCGTTGAAGTGGAGATGCACCCCACTGAAGCTTTCTTT.